This TCR beta chain derives from a study of T cell responses to AZD1222 COVID-19 vaccine. Generated by immunoSEQ multiplex PCR, the TCRdb table keeps only in-frame clones and is missing some. The data show tens of thousands of clones, approximately 90% seen once. Regarding this clone: The antigen remains undetermined.

V lost 1 base to trimming and J lost 7 bases; unmatched junction nucleotides: 6. This CDR3 has 15 amino acids. CDR1 and CDR2 from the germline V gene are SGHNT and YENEEA. The study, taken as a whole, reports: Vaccine-associated CD4 TCRs spanned spike, dominant at 160-218 and 743-854. A mostly white British donor set with more females was recruited, and clonal diversity was possibly underestimated. Spike-specific TCR breadth and depth both grew after two AZD1222 doses. Targets within unmutated variant regions were reportedly found for nearly half of spike-specific TCRs.

The gene calls are TRBV11-3 and TRBJ2-2; TRBD1 matches at 7 bases. Sequenced material: peripheral blood, taken 28 days after the second AZD1222 dose. The source of this sequence is an adult who received the AZD1222 COVID-19 vaccine. The CDR3 DNA sequence: TGTGCCAGCAGCTTAGGAGGGGGCGCGAGCGGGGAGCTGTTTTTT. Residues: CASSLGGGASGELFF.